This is a list of T cell receptor beta chains from one sample in a study of blood T cell repertoires in COVID-19. This table comes from immunoSEQ multiplex PCR, and its TCRdb copy is limited to in-frame clones, with some not included. Here the sample spans about 70,000 clones, 80% to 90% being singletons. The sample was peripheral blood. The receptors were gathered from a human donor in a cohort sampled during active COVID-19. CDR3s include the opening cysteine and the closing phenylalanine or tryptophan. D genes are given only for firm matches. Clone size is not always given. Where it is, it says once, few, many or a class for expanded clones.

>TRBD2|TRBV10-2|NA|TRBJ2-3
TGCGCCAGCCTGACTAGCGGCACAGATACGCAGTATTTT
CASLTSGTDTQYF
>TRBD2|TRBV6-5|NA|TRBJ2-1
TGTGCCAGCAGTTCCAGCGGGGGGAGCTACAATGAGCAGTTCTTC
CASSSSGGSYNEQFF
>NA|TRBV24-1|NA|TRBJ2-3
TGTGCCACCAGTGATTCTTCACTGGATACGCAGTATTTT
CATSDSSLDTQYF
>NA|TRBV6-5|NA|TRBJ2-1
TGTGCCAGCAGTTCCTTAGTGGAGCAGTTCTTC
CASSSLVEQFF
>TRBD1|TRBV6-5|NA|TRBJ2-7
TGTGCCAGCAGAGGGACAGTCTACGAGCAGTACTTC
CASRGTVYEQYF
>TRBD2|TRBV30|NA|TRBJ2-3
TGTGCCTGGAGTGTATTTAGCGGGAAGTTCACAGATACGCAGTATTTT
CAWSVFSGKFTDTQYF
>NA|TRBV7-3|once|TRBJ1-1
TGTGCCAGCAGCCCCTCAGGGGTGAGCACTGAAGCTTTCTTT
CASSPSGVSTEAFF
>TRBD1|TRBV4-2|NA|TRBJ1-4
TGTGCCAGCAGCCAAGGGGCGACAGGGGATAATGAAAAACTGTTTTTT
CASSQGATGDNEKLFF
>TRBD2|TRBV11-2|NA|TRBJ2-2
TGTGCCAGCAGCTCCCCCCCAGCGGGGATTCCCGGGGAGCTGTTTTTT
CASSSPPAGIPGELFF
>TRBD2|TRBV10-2|NA|TRBJ2-3
TGCGCCAGCAGTGAAATAGCGGGAATGTCAGATACGCAGTATTTT
CASSEIAGMSDTQYF
>NA|TRBV5-4|NA|TRBJ2-3
TGTGCCAGCAGTCCCACCGGGAGCCTTAAGGATACGCAGTATTTT
CASSPTGSLKDTQYF
>NA|TRBV6-5|NA|TRBJ1-1
TGTGCCAGCAGTTGGGGGCGTCCGAACACTGAAGCTTTCTTT
CASSWGRPNTEAFF
>TRBD1|TRBV9|NA|TRBJ2-3
TGTGCCAGCAGCACAACGGTGAACAGGGGACGTACCACAGATACGCAGTATTTT
CASSTTVNRGRTTDTQYF
>TRBD2|TRBV24-1|NA|TRBJ2-2
TGTGCCACCAGTGATGGGAGGGGCTATAACACCGGGGAGCTGTTTTTT
CATSDGRGYNTGELFF
>NA|TRBV7-9|NA|TRBJ1-1
TGTGCCAGCAGCTTAGCAGGGAGCGGCACTGAAGCTTTCTTT
CASSLAGSGTEAFF
>NA|TRBV7-9|NA|TRBJ1-1
TGTGCCAGCAGTCCAGGGTTTAGGAACACTGAAGCTTTCTTT
CASSPGFRNTEAFF
>TRBD1|TRBV6-5|once|TRBJ1-1
TGTGCCAGCAGTCGAAGGGGGCAAGGGTCGTCTGAGGCTTTCTTT
CASSRRGQGSSEAFF
>NA|TRBV7-6|NA|TRBJ1-5
TGTGCCAGCAGCGAACAGGGCCGGGGAGGCAATCAGCCCCAGCATTTT
CASSEQGRGGNQPQHF
>NA|TRBV18|NA|TRBJ2-2
TGTGCCAGCTCACCAGCGAGATTCGGGGAGCTGTTTTTT
CASSPARFGELFF
>TRBD2|TRBV7-2|NA|TRBJ2-1
TGTGCCAGCAGCCAGACTAGCGGGAGATACAATGAGCAGTTCTTC
CASSQTSGRYNEQFF
>NA|TRBV30|once|TRBJ1-6
TGTGCCTGGAGGGGAGGTAGCTCCTATAATTCACCCCTCCACTTT
CAWRGGSSYNSPLHF
>TRBD2|TRBV6-5|few|TRBJ2-3
TGTGCCAGCAGAGGACTAGCGGCCTCCACAGATACGCAGTATTTT
CASRGLAASTDTQYF
>TRBD2|TRBV6-4|NA|TRBJ2-3
TGTGCCAGCAGTGACGCGAGGCAGCGGGGGTACACAGATACGCAGTATTTT
CASSDARQRGYTDTQYF
>TRBD1|TRBV6-6|NA|TRBJ1-2
TGTGCCAGCAGCTTAACGGGACAGGGGTATGGCTACACCTTC
CASSLTGQGYGYTF
>NA|TRBV5-6|NA|TRBJ1-2
TGTGCCAGCAGCCTCAGGGCGGCAGTGAGGTATGGCTACACCTTC
CASSLRAAVRYGYTF
>NA|TRBV7-2|NA|TRBJ2-7
TGTGCCAGCAGCTTCTTTGACGAGCAGTACTTC
CASSFFDEQYF
>TRBD1|TRBV24-1|NA|TRBJ2-4
TGTGCCACCAGTGATTTAAGGGACAGGGGAAACATTCAGTACTTC
CATSDLRDRGNIQYF
>TRBD2|TRBV28|NA|TRBJ2-7
TGTGCCAGCAGCCCATGGACTAGCGGGAGGAACAGCTCCTACGAGCAGTACTTC
CASSPWTSGRNSSYEQYF
>TRBD2|TRBV5-1|few|TRBJ2-2
TGCGCCAGCAGCACTGAAATGCGGACTAGCGGAGTAGAGCTGTTTTTT
CASSTEMRTSGVELFF
>NA|TRBV28|NA|TRBJ1-1
TGTGCCAGCAGTTTGGAGTCCTTAGGGGTTACTGAAGCTTTCTTT
CASSLESLGVTEAFF
>NA|TRBV5-5|once|TRBJ1-1
TGTGCCAGCAGCTCTAGGGTACAGGCGAACACTGAAGCTTTCTTT
CASSSRVQANTEAFF
>NA|TRBV5-1|NA|TRBJ1-1
TGCGCCAGCAGCCCTCTTATGACTAACACTGAAGCTTTCTTT
CASSPLMTNTEAFF
>TRBD2|TRBV4-3|NA|TRBJ2-1
TGCGCCAGCAGCCAAGGGGTGGGAGGGGAGCAGTTCTTC
CASSQGVGGEQFF
>NA|TRBV4-2|NA|TRBJ2-3
TGTGCCAGCAGCCCAAGGAGCGGGAGCACAGATACGCAGTATTTT
CASSPRSGSTDTQYF
>TRBD1|TRBV5-1|NA|TRBJ2-2
TGCGCCAGCAGCCCCGGGACAGGGGGCACCGGGGAGCTGTTTTTT
CASSPGTGGTGELFF
>TRBD1|TRBV10-3|NA|TRBJ1-1
TGTGCCATCAGTGAGTTCCAGGGGGAAGATGAAGCTTTCTTT
CAISEFQGEDEAFF
>NA|TRBV7-9|NA|TRBJ1-5
TGTGCCAGCAGCCCAGGGGTAATTTACAATCAGCCCCAGCATTTT
CASSPGVIYNQPQHF
>TRBD1|TRBV7-9|NA|TRBJ2-5
TGTGCCAGCAGCATAAGACAGGGGCGGGAAGAGACCCAGTACTTC
CASSIRQGREETQYF
>NA|TRBV28|NA|TRBJ2-3
TGTGCCAGCAGTTCCGGGAGTGGGGTACCAGATACGCAGTATTTT
CASSSGSGVPDTQYF
>NA|TRBV29-1|NA|TRBJ2-5
TGCAGCGTTGTCGCGAGGGCCGAGACCCAGTACTTC
CSVVARAETQYF
>NA|TRBV21-1|once|TRBJ2-4
TGTGCCAGCTTAGCGGGACAGGGGAGGGTTGGCATTCAGTACTTC
CASLAGQGRVGIQYF
>TRBD1|TRBV15|NA|TRBJ2-7
TGTGCCACCAGCACGGACAGGCCGACCTACGAGCAGTACTTC
CATSTDRPTYEQYF
>TRBD2|TRBV19|NA|TRBJ2-3
TGTGCCAGTAGCCCTCAAGCGGGAGGCAGGGCAGATACGCAGTATTTT
CASSPQAGGRADTQYF
>NA|TRBV9|NA|TRBJ1-5
TGTGCCAGCAGCACCGGTGGCAGGGCCCTTGAGGCCCAGCATTTT
CASSTGGRALEAQHF
>NA|TRBV6-4|NA|TRBJ1-5
TGTGCCAGCAGACCTCGATGCGGGGACCTCATGAATCAGCCCCAGCATTTT
CASRPRCGDLMNQPQHF
>NA|TRBV21-1|NA|TRBJ2-5
TGTGCCAGCAGCCCTCCCACAGGGAAAGAGACCCAGTACTTC
CASSPPTGKETQYF
>TRBD1|TRBV12-3/TRBV12-4|NA|TRBJ1-2
TGTGCCAGCAGCAGGGGGCTCTATGGCTACACCTTC
CASSRGLYGYTF
>NA|TRBV2|NA|TRBJ1-3
TGTGCCAGCAGTGACGGGACACCGTTATCAGGAAACACCATATATTTT
CASSDGTPLSGNTIYF
>TRBD2|TRBV7-3|NA|TRBJ2-3
TGTGCCAGCAGCATCACTAGCGAAACGGATACGCAGTATTTT
CASSITSETDTQYF
>NA|TRBV4-3|NA|TRBJ2-1
TGCGCCAGCAGCCCCAGGACAGCTTCGGATGAGCAGTTCTTC
CASSPRTASDEQFF
>NA|TRBV19|once|TRBJ1-5
TGTGCCAGTAGTCGAACGGGGGGTTCAAATCAGCCCCAGCATTTT
CASSRTGGSNQPQHF
>TRBD2|TRBV19|NA|TRBJ2-3
TGTGCCAGTAGTATTTGGCTAGCGGGAGGGCTATCCCTCACAGATACGCAGTATTTT
CASSIWLAGGLSLTDTQYF
>NA|TRBV6-5|few|TRBJ1-6
TGTGCCAGCAGTTCGGGCCCGCAGGGCCTCCACTTT
CASSSGPQGLHF
>TRBD1|TRBV29-1|NA|TRBJ1-4
TGCAGCGTAGTGGACAGGGGGCCTAATGAAAAACTGTTTTTT
CSVVDRGPNEKLFF
>TRBD1|TRBV30|NA|TRBJ1-2
TGTGCCTGGAGTTTCACAGGGGGCGGTGGCTACACCTTC
CAWSFTGGGGYTF